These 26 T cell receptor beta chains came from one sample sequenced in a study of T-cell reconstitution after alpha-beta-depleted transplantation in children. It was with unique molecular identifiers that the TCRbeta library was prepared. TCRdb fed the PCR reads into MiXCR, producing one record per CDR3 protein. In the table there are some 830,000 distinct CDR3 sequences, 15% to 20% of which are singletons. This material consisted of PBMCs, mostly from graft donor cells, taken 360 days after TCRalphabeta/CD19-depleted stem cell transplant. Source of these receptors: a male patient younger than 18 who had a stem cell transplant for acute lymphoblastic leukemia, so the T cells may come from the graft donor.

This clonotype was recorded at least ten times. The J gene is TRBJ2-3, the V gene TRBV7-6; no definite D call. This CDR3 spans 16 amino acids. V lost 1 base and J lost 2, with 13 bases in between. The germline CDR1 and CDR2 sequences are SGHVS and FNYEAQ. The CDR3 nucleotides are TGTGCCAGCAGCTTAGGCCAACCCTCCCTCACAGATACGCAGTATTTT. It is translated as CASSLGQPSLTDTQYF.

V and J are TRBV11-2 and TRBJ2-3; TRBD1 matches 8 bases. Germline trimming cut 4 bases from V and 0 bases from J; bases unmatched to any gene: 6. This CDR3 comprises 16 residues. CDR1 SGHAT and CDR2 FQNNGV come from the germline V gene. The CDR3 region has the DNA TGTGCCAGCAGCTCGTATACAGGGGGTAGCACAGATACGCAGTATTTT. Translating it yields CASSSYTGGSTDTQYF. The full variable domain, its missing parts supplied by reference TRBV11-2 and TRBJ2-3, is EAGVAQSPRYKIIEKRQSVAFWCNPISGHATLYWYQQILGQGPKLLIQFQNNGVVDDSQLPKDRFSAERLKGVDSTLKIQPAKLEDSAVYLCASSSYTGGSTDTQYFGPGTRLTVL.

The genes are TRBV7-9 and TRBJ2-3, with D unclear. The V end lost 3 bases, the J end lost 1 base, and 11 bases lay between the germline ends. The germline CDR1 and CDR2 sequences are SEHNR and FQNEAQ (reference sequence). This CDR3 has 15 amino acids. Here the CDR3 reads CASSLKVGRTDTQYF. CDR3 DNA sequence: TGTGCCAGCAGCTTGAAGGTTGGACGCACAGATACGCAGTATTTT.

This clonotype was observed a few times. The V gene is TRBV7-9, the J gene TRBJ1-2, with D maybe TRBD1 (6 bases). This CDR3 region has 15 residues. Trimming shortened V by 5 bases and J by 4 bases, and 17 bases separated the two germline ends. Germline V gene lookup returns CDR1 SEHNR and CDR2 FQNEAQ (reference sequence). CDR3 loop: CASSVDRLTAYGYTF. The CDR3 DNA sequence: TGTGCCAGCAGCGTTGACAGGTTGACCGCCTATGGCTACACCTTC.

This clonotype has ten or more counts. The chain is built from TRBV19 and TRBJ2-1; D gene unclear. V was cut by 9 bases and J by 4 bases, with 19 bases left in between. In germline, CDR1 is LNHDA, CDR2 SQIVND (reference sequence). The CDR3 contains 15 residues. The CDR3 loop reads CASSPSRRSYNEQFF. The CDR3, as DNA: TGTGCCAGCTCGCCGTCTAGAAGGTCTTACAATGAGCAGTTCTTC. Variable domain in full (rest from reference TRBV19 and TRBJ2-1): DGGITQSPKYLFRKEGQNVTLSCEQNLNHDAMYWYRQDPGQGLRLIYYSQIVNDFQKGDIAEGYSVSREKKESFPLTVTSAQKNPTAFYLCASSPSRRSYNEQFFGPGTRLTVL.

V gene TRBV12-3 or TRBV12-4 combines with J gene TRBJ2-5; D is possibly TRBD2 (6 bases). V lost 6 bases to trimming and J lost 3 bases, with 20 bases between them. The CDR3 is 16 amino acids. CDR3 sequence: CASSNRTKTYKETQYF. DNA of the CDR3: TGTGCCAGCAGCAACAGGACTAAGACCTACAAAGAGACCCAGTACTTC.

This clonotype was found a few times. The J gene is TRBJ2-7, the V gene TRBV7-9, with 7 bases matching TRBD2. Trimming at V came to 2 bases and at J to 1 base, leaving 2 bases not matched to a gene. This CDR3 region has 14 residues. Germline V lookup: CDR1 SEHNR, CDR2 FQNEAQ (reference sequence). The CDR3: CASSLKAGSYEQYF. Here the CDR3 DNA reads TGTGCCAGCAGCTTAAAAGCGGGGTCCTACGAGCAGTACTTC. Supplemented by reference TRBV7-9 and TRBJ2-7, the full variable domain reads DTGVSQNPRHKITKRGQNVTFRCDPISEHNRLYWYRQTLGQGPEFLTYFQNEAQLEKSRLLSDRFSAERPKGSFSTLEIQRTEQGDSAMYLCASSLKAGSYEQYFGPGTRLTVT.

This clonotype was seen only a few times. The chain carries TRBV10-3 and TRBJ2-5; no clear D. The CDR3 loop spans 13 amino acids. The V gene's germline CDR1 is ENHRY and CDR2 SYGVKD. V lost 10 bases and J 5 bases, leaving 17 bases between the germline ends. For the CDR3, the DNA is TGTGCCAGCGGCCCATCTGTTGGGGAGACCCAGTACTTC. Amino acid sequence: CASGPSVGETQYF.

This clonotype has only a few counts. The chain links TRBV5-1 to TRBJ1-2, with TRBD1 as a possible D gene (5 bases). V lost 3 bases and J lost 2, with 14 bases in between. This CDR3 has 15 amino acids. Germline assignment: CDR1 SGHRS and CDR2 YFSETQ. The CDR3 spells CASSSTGTYNYGYTF. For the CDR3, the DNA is TGCGCCAGCAGCTCCACCGGGACGTACAACTATGGCTACACCTTC.

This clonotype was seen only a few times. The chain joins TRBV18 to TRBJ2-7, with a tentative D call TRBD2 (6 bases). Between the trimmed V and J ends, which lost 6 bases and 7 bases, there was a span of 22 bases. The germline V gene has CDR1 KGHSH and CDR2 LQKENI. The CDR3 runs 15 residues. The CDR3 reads CASSRPGLTSWEQYF. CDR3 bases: TGTGCCAGCTCCCGTCCGGGACTTACCTCATGGGAGCAGTACTTC.

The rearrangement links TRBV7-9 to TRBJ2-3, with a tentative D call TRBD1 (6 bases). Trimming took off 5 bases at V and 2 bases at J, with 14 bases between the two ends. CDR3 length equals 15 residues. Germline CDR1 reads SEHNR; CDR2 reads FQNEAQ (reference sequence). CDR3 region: CASSPPGHPTDTQYF. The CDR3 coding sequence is TGTGCCAGCAGCCCTCCGGGACACCCCACAGATACGCAGTATTTT.

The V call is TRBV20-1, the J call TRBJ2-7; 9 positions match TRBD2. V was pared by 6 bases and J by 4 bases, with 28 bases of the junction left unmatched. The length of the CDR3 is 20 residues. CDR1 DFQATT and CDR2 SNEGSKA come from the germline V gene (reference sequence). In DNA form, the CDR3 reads TGCAGTGCCCGCTGGAGGCGGGAGGGCGGAAAGCGCTACTCGTATTACGAGCAGTACTTC. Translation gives CSARWRREGGKRYSYYEQYF.

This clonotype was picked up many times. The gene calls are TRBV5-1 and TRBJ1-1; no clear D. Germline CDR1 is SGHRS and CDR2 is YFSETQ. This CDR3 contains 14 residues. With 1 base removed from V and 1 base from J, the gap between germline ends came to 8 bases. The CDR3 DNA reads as TGCGCCAGCAGCTTGAAGAACGGGAACACTGAAGCTTTCTTT. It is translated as CASSLKNGNTEAFF.

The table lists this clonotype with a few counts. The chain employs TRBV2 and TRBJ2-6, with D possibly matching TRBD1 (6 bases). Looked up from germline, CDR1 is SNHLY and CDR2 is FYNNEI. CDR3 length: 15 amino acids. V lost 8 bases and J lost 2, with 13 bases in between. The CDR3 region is CASVWDTTGANVLTF. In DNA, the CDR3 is TGTGCCAGCGTCTGGGACACCACTGGGGCCAACGTCCTGACTTTC.

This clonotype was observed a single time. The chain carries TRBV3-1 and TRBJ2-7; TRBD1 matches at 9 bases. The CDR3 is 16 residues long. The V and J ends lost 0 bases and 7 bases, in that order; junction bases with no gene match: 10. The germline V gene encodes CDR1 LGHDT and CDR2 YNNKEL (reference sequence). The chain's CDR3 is CASSQDLTGGLREQYF. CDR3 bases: TGTGCCAGCAGCCAAGATCTAACAGGGGGCCTAAGGGAGCAGTACTTC.

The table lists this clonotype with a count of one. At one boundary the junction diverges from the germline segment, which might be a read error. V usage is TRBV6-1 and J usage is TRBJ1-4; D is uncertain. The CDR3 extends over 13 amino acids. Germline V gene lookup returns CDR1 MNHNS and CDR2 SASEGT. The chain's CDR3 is CVSSGGRGEKLFF. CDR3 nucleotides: TGTGTCAGCAGCGGAGGGCGCGGGGAAAAACTGTTTTTT.

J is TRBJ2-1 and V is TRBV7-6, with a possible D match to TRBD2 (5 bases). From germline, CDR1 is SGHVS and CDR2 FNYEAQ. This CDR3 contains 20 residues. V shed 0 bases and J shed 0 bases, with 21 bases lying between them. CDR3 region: CASSLAGESARRSSYNEQFF. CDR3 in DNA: TGTGCCAGCAGCTTAGCCGGGGAGTCGGCGCGGCGCAGCTCCTACAATGAGCAGTTCTTC.

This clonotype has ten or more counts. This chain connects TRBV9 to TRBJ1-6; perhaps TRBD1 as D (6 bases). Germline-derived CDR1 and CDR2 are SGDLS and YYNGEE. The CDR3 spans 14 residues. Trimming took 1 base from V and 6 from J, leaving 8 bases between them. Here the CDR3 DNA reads TGTGCCAGCAGCGTAAGACAGGCTAATTCACCCCTCCACTTT. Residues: CASSVRQANSPLHF.

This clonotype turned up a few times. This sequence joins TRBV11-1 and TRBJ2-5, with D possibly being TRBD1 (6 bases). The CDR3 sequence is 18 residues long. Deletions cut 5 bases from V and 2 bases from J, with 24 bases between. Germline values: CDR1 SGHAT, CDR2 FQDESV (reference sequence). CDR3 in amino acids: CASSRPFVGRGPQETQYF. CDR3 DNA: TGTGCCAGCAGCCGCCCGTTCGTCGGCAGGGGTCCTCAAGAGACCCAGTACTTC.

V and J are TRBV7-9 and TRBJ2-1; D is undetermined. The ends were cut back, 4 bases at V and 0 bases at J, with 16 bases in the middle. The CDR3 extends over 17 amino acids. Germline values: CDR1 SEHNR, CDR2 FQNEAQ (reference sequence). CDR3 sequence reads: CASSSSLTADSYNEQFF. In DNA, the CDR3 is TGTGCCAGCAGCTCGTCATTGACCGCAGACTCCTACAATGAGCAGTTCTTC.

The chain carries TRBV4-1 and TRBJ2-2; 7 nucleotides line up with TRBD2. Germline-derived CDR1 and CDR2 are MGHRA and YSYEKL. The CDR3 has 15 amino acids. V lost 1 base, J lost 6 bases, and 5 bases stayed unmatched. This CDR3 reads CASSQVGGWPGELFF. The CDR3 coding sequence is TGCGCCAGCAGCCAAGTGGGGGGGTGGCCCGGGGAGCTGTTTTTT.

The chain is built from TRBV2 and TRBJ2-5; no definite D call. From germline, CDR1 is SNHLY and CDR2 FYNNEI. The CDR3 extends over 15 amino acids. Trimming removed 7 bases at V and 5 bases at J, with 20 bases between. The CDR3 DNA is TGTGCCAGCATCCACCGACCCATTCGACGTGAGACCCAGTACTTC. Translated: CASIHRPIRRETQYF.

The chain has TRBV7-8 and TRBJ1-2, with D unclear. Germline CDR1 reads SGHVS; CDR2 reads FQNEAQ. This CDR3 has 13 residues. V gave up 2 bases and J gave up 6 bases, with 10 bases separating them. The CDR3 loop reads CASSLLGVDGYTF. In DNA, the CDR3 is TGTGCCAGCAGCTTACTCGGGGTCGATGGCTACACCTTC.

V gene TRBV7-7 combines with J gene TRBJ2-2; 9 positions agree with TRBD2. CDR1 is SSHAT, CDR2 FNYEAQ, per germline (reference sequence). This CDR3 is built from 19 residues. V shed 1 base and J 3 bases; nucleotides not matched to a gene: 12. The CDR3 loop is CASSLVGSGTSRHTGELFF. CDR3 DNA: TGTGCCAGCAGCTTAGTGGGGTCGGGGACTAGCAGACACACCGGGGAGCTGTTTTTT.

CDR3 in amino acids: CATMEGRNGELFF. The CDR3 DNA follows: TGTGCCACGATGGAGGGTCGGAACGGGGAGCTGTTTTTT. The V and J genes are TRBV12-3 or TRBV12-4 and TRBJ2-2; the D gene is possibly TRBD2 (6 bases). The CDR3 is 13 amino acids. The V and J ends lost 10 bases and 7 bases respectively, with 16 bases between them.

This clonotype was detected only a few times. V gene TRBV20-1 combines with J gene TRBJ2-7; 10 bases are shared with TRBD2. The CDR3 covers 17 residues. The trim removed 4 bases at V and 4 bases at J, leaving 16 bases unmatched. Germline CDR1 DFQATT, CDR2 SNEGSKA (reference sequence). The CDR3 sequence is CSATGQRASGSFYEQYF. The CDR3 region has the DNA TGCAGTGCTACTGGACAGCGGGCTAGCGGGAGTTTTTACGAGCAGTACTTC.